Shown below are 24 T cell receptor beta chains from a single sample sequenced in a study of vaccination effects on CD4 cells after COVID-19. Before any sequencing was done, the ViraFEST assay used viral peptide pools to expand antigen-specific CD4+ T cells. Following culture for 9 to 11 days, CD4+ T cells were isolated. Of the BNT162b2 and mRNA-1273 vaccines, participants received two doses of one or the other. These receptors have no known antigen. The data were produced by immunoSEQ multiplex PCR, yet TCRdb's version contains in-frame clones alone and is incomplete. The sample yields approximately 25,000 clones, roughly 85% seen once. Specimen: CD4+ T cells from PBMCs cultured with SARS-CoV-2 spike peptides, collected after COVID-19 vaccination. These receptors were collected from a human donor who received a COVID-19 vaccine. Some clones in this sample may be carry-over from other donors' samples.

This chain joins TRBV6-4 and TRBJ2-1; D is unresolved. Germline CDR1 reads MRHNA; CDR2 reads SNTAGT. The CDR3 extends over 13 amino acids. V lost 5 bases to trimming and J lost 6 bases, with 11 bases between them. The CDR3 DNA is TGTGCCAGCAGTCCTACAACGGGCAATGAGCAGTTCTTC. This translates into CASSPTTGNEQFF.

Sample share makes this clone large. J is TRBJ2-1 and V is TRBV7-2, with unresolved D. The length of the CDR3 is 15 residues. Germline V gene data show CDR1 as SGHTA and CDR2 as FQGNSA. Trimming pared 2 bases from V and 3 bases from J, leaving 11 bases between. The CDR3 loop is CASSLITAIYNEQFF. CDR3 sequence (DNA): TGTGCCAGCAGCTTAATTACGGCCATCTACAATGAGCAGTTCTTC.

The V and J genes are TRBV19 and TRBJ2-2, with D perhaps TRBD1 (6 bases). Germline V gives CDR1 LNHDA, CDR2 SQIVND (reference sequence). The length of the CDR3 is 14 residues. Trimming pared 3 bases from V and 3 bases from J, leaving 8 bases between. CDR3 DNA sequence: TGTGCCAGTAGTATCAACAGGGACACCGGGGAGCTGTTTTTT. Its translation: CASSINRDTGELFF.

This clone was picked up a small number of times. The rearrangement uses TRBV23-1 and TRBJ2-7, with D uncertain. TRBV23-1 is flagged as an ORF with uncertain function. The CDR3 is made up of 13 amino acids. V shed 11 bases and J shed 4 bases, with 18 bases lying between them. The DNA for the CDR3 is TGCGCCGCCGAAGGATCCGAAGCTTACGAGCAGTACGTC. This sequence encodes CAAEGSEAYEQYV.

The rearrangement links TRBV6-2 or TRBV6-3 to TRBJ1-1; 7 nucleotides line up with TRBD1. Germline CDR1 is MNHEY and CDR2 is SVGEGT. The CDR3 runs 14 residues. V shed 2 bases, J shed 1 base, and the junction held 1 base outside the gene matches. The CDR3 nucleotides read TGTGCCAGCAGTTACCAGGGGGGGAACACTGAAGCTTTCTTT. Its translation: CASSYQGGNTEAFF.

V is TRBV5-1 and J is TRBJ1-4; TRBD1 might be the D (6 bases). The V gene lost 0 bases and the J gene lost 8 bases, with 11 bases spanning the gap. The CDR3 consists of 14 residues. Germline assignment: CDR1 SGHRS and CDR2 YFSETQ. Here the CDR3 reads CASSLDPGVEKLFF. For the CDR3, the DNA is TGCGCCAGCAGCTTGGATCCAGGGGTGGAAAAACTGTTTTTT.

J is TRBJ1-5 and V is TRBV15, with 12 bases identical to TRBD1. The CDR3 is 16 amino acids. Germline V gene sequence: CDR1 LNHNV, CDR2 YYDKDF (reference sequence). V lost 0 bases, J lost 6 bases, and 3 bases stayed unmatched. DNA of the CDR3: TGTGCCACCAGCAGAGAAGGGACAGGGGGCCTTCAGCCCCAGCATTTT. This translates into CATSREGTGGLQPQHF. Complete variable domain (other parts from reference TRBV15 and TRBJ1-5): DAMVIQNPRYQVTQFGKPVTLSCSQTLNHNVMYWYQQKSSQAPKLLFHYYDKDFNNEADTPDNFQSRRPNTSFCFLDIRSPGLGDTAMYLCATSREGTGGLQPQHFGDGTRLSIL.

This clone showed up just a few times. The chain is built from TRBV3-1 (or the pseudogene TRBV3-2) and TRBJ1-2; D may be TRBD1 (6 bases). V was shortened by 2 bases and J by 8 bases, with 15 bases between the two germline ends. This CDR3 is 14 amino acids long. CDR1 and CDR2 from the germline V gene are LGHDT and YNNKEL (reference sequence). CDR3 DNA: TGTGCCAGCAGCCAACACGGACAGCGCTCGGGCTACACCTTC. It specifies CASSQHGQRSGYTF.

A word on this clone: The junction departs from germline at one end; a sequencing error may be responsible. CDR3 nucleotide sequence: TGTGCCAGCAGTGATCGGGCCAGCAGCTCCCTTTTT. Its translation is CASSDRASSSLF. The chain recombines TRBV6-1 with TRBJ1-4; D not resolved. Germline V CDR1 and CDR2: MNHNS, SASEGT. The CDR3 contains 12 residues.

The J gene is TRBJ1-2, the V gene TRBV16; TRBD1 might be the D (5 bases). Germline V gene sequence: CDR1 KGHSY, CDR2 FQNENV. V was shortened by 8 bases and J by 8 bases, with 21 bases between the two germline ends. The CDR3 is made up of 14 amino acids. As DNA, the CDR3 is TGTGCCAGCCACCGGGGGACGGAGGTTTGGGGCTACACCTTC. Amino acids: CASHRGTEVWGYTF.

This rearrangement joins TRBV5-1 to TRBJ2-2, with D possibly matching TRBD2 (6 bases). Germline values: CDR1 SGHRS, CDR2 YFSETQ. V was shortened by 0 bases and J by 2 bases, with 14 bases between the two germline ends. This CDR3 comprises 17 residues. The CDR3: CASSLAPGLPNTGELFF. For the CDR3, the DNA is TGCGCCAGCAGCTTGGCTCCGGGACTCCCCAACACCGGGGAGCTGTTTTTT. Looking up the rest from reference TRBV5-1 and TRBJ2-2 gives the full variable domain: KAGVTQTPRYLIKTRGQQVTLSCSPISGHRSVSWYQQTPGQGLQFLFEYFSETQRNKGNFPGRFSGRQFSNSRSEMNVSTLELGDSALYLCASSLAPGLPNTGELFFGEGSRLTVL.

The chain combines TRBV11-2 with TRBJ2-7; maybe TRBD2 (6 bases). V was pared by 1 base and J by 3 bases, with 10 bases between. This CDR3 comprises 14 residues. In germline, CDR1 is SGHAT, CDR2 FQNNGV. The CDR3 DNA follows: TGTGCCAGCAGCTTAGTGGGAGGCCGCTACGAGCAGTACGTC. It translates to CASSLVGGRYEQYV.

V and J are TRBV2 and TRBJ1-2; no reliable D call. Germline V gives CDR1 SNHLY, CDR2 FYNNEI. V dropped 3 bases and J dropped 3 bases, with 8 bases sitting between them. The CDR3 is 13 residues long. This CDR3 is CASSDGRYYGYTF. The CDR3 DNA sequence: TGTGCCAGCAGTGATGGCCGGTACTATGGCTACACCTTC.

The chain carries TRBV3-1 (or the pseudogene TRBV3-2) and TRBJ1-2; D gene ambiguous. Trimming stripped 1 base from V and 7 bases from J, with 13 bases between. Germline-derived CDR1 and CDR2 are LGHDT and YNNKEL (reference sequence). This CDR3 has 14 amino acids. The CDR3 nucleotides read TGTGCCAGCAGCCAAGCGGTCTCAGCCGCTGGCTACACCTTC. Protein product: CASSQAVSAAGYTF.

The rearrangement joins TRBV27 to TRBJ2-5; D gene uncertain. CDR3 size: 13 residues. Germline V gene sequence: CDR1 MNHEY, CDR2 SMNVEV (reference sequence). Trimming cost V 3 bases and J 5 bases, with 10 bases left between them. The CDR3 spells CASSFIGLETQYF. The CDR3 nucleotides read TGTGCCAGCAGTTTCATAGGGTTGGAGACCCAGTACTTC.

The chain carries TRBV5-5 and TRBJ2-2, with a possible D match to TRBD2 (6 bases). The CDR3 consists of 16 residues. The germline V and J ends were trimmed by 1 base and 0 bases, with 10 bases remaining between them. Germline lookup yields CDR1 SGHKS and CDR2 YYEKEE (reference sequence). CDR3 DNA sequence: TGTGCCAGCAGCTTGCTCCGGGGGTCGAACACCGGGGAGCTGTTTTTT. Protein product: CASSLLRGSNTGELFF.

The chain couples TRBV7-2 to TRBJ1-1; possible D gene TRBD1, 6 bases. V shed 0 bases and J shed 5 bases, with 16 bases lying between them. CDR3 length: 16 residues. From germline, CDR1 is SGHTA and CDR2 FQGNSA. The CDR3 here is CASSLAYRGGRTEAFF. The CDR3 DNA sequence: TGTGCCAGCAGCTTAGCCTATAGGGGGGGTAGGACTGAAGCTTTCTTT.

V is TRBV15 and J is TRBJ2-5; 9 nucleotides agree with TRBD2. Germline V gives CDR1 LNHNV, CDR2 YYDKDF (reference sequence). The junction had 9 bases not matched to a gene; V was cut back by 5 bases and J by 14 bases. The CDR3 extends over 12 amino acids. The CDR3 DNA reads as TGTGCCACCAGCCGACGGGGACTAGCTTTCTACTTC. Residues: CATSRRGLAFYF.

CDR3 loop: CASQDRGPDTQYF. The CDR3 DNA sequence: TGTGCCAGCCAGGACAGGGGCCCAGATACGCAGTATTTT. The chain carries TRBV2 and TRBJ2-3, with 9 bases that match TRBD1. The CDR3 has 13 residues. The V gene end was trimmed by 8 bases and the J gene end by 4 bases; junction bases not matched to a gene: 4. The germline V gene encodes CDR1 SNHLY and CDR2 FYNNEI. The complete variable domain, with remaining parts taken from reference TRBV2 and TRBJ2-3, reads EPEVTQTPSHQVTQMGQEVILRCVPISNHLYFYWYRQILGQKVEFLVSFYNNEISEKSEIFDDQFSVERPDGSNFTLKIRSTKLEDSAMYFCASQDRGPDTQYFGPGTRLTVL.

The chain has TRBV9 and TRBJ1-6; maybe TRBD1 (5 bases). CDR1 SGDLS and CDR2 YYNGEE come from the germline V gene. The CDR3 contains 15 residues. V shed 1 base and J shed 5 bases, with 10 bases lying between them. The CDR3 is CASSVTPGDNSPLHF. In DNA form, the CDR3 reads TGTGCCAGCAGCGTAACCCCGGGGGATAATTCACCCCTCCACTTT.

V is TRBV27 and J is TRBJ2-7; D call uncertain. Germline V CDR1 and CDR2: MNHEY, SMNVEV (reference sequence). Trimming cost V 3 bases and J 0 bases, with 0 bases left between them. The CDR3 runs 11 residues. The CDR3 region has the DNA TGTGCCAGCAGTTTCTCCTACGAGCAGTACGTC. Translation: CASSFSYEQYV.

The chain links TRBV5-1 to TRBJ2-1; D may be TRBD1 (5 bases). Germline V gene data show CDR1 as SGHRS and CDR2 as YFSETQ. The CDR3 contains 15 residues. Trimming removed 0 bases from V and 2 bases from J, with 9 bases in between. For the CDR3, the DNA is TGCGCCAGCAGCTTGGCGGCAGGGCCCTACAATGAGCAGTTCTTC. Encoded protein: CASSLAAGPYNEQFF.

This clone was seen a single time. The chain links TRBV12-3 or TRBV12-4 to TRBJ2-3; D unclear. V lost 5 bases to trimming and J lost 0 bases, with 3 bases between them. The length of the CDR3 is 12 residues. This chain's CDR3 is CASSLSTDTQYF. CDR3 nucleotides: TGTGCCAGCAGTCTTAGCACAGATACGCAGTATTTT.

The rearrangement joins TRBV18 to TRBJ2-2; D remains unclear. Trimming took off 5 bases at V and 0 bases at J, with 7 bases between the two ends. Germline V lookup: CDR1 KGHSH, CDR2 LQKENI. The CDR3 is 14 amino acids. DNA for the CDR3: TGTGCCAGCTCAGCTACGTCGAACACCGGGGAGCTGTTTTTT. Its translation: CASSATSNTGELFF.